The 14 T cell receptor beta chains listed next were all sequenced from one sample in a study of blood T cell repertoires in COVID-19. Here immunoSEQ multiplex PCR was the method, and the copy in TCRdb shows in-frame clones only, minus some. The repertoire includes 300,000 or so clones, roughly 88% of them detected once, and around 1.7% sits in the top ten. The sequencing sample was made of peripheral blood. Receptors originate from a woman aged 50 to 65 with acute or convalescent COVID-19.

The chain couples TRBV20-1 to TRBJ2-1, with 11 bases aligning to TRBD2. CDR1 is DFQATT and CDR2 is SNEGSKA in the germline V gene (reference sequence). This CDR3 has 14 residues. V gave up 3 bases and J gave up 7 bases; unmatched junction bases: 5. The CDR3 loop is CSASSGRVGNEQFF. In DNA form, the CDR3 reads TGCAGTGCTAGTAGCGGGAGGGTCGGAAATGAGCAGTTCTTC.

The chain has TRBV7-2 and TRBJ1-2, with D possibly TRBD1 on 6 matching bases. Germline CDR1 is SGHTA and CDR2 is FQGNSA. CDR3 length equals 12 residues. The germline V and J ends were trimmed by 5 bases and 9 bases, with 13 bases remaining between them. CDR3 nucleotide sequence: TGTGCCAGCAGCCTATACAGGGCGAGCTACACCTTC. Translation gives CASSLYRASYTF.

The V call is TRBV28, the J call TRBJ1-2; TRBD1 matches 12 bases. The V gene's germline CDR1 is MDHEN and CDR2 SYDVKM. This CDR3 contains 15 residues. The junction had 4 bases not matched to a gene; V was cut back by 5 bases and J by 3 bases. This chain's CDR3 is CASSGTGGYDYGYTF. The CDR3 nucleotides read TGTGCCAGCAGTGGGACAGGGGGCTATGACTATGGCTACACCTTC.

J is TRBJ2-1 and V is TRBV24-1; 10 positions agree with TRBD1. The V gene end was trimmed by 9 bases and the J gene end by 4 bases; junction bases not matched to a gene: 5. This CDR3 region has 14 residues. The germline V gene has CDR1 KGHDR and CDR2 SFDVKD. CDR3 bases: TGTGCCACCGAACCGGGACAGGGGTACAATGAGCAGTTCTTC. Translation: CATEPGQGYNEQFF.

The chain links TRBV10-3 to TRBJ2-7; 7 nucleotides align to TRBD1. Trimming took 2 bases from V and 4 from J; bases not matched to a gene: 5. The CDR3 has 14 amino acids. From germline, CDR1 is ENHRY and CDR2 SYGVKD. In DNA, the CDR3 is TGTGCCATCAGTGAGACAGGGGTACAGTACGAGCAGTACTTC. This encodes CAISETGVQYEQYF.

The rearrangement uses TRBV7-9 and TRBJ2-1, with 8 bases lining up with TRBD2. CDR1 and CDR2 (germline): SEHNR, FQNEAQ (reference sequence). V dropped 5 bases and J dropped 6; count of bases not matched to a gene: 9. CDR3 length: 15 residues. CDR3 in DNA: TGTGCCAGCAGCCCCTCTGGCGGGAGGTTCAATGAGCAGTTCTTC. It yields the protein CASSPSGGRFNEQFF.

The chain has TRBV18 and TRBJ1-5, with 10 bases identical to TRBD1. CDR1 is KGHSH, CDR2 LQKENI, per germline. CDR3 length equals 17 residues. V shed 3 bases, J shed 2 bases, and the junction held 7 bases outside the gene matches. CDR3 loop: CASSPTDRGHGNQPQHF. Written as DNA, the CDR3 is TGTGCCAGCTCACCGACTGACAGGGGGCATGGCAATCAGCCCCAGCATTTT.

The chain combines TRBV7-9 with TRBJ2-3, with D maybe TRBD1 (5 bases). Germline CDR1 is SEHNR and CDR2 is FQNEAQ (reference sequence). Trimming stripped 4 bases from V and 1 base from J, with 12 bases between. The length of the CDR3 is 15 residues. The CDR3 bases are TGTGCCAGCAGCTCGGCCCAGGGCGGCACAGATACGCAGTATTTT. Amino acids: CASSSAQGGTDTQYF.

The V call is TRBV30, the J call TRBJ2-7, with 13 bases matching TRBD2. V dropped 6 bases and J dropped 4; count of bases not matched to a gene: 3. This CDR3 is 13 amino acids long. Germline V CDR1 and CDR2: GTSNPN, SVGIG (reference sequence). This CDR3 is CACRLAGGYEQYF. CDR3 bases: TGTGCCTGTCGACTAGCGGGAGGATACGAGCAGTACTTC.

The chain's CDR3 is CASRPAATRFEQYF. CDR3 bases: TGTGCCAGTAGGCCCGCCGCAACTAGATTCGAGCAGTACTTC. The chain couples TRBV19 to TRBJ2-7, with TRBD2 as a possible D gene (5 bases). The germline V and J ends were trimmed by 6 bases and 6 bases, with 18 bases remaining between them. From germline, CDR1 is LNHDA and CDR2 SQIVND (reference sequence). The CDR3 covers 14 residues.

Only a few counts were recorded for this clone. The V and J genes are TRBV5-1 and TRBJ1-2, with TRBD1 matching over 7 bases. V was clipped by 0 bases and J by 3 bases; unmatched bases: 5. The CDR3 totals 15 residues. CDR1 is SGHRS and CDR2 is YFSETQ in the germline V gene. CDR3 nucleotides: TGCGCCAGCAGCTTGGGAACAGGGGTAGACTATGGCTACACCTTC. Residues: CASSLGTGVDYGYTF.

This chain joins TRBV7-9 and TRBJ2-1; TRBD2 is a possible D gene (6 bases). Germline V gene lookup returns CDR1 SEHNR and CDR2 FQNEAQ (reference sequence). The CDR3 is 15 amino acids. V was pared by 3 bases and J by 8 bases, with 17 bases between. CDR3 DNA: TGTGCCAGCAGCTTCTACGGGAGTTTCTCGGATGAGCAGTTCTTC. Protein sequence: CASSFYGSFSDEQFF.

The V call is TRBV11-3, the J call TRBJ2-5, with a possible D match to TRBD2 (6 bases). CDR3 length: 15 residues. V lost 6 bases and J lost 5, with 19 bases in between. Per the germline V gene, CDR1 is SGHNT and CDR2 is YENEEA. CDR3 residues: CASRNRGHGGETQYF. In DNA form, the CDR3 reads TGTGCCAGCAGAAATAGGGGCCACGGGGGTGAGACCCAGTACTTC.

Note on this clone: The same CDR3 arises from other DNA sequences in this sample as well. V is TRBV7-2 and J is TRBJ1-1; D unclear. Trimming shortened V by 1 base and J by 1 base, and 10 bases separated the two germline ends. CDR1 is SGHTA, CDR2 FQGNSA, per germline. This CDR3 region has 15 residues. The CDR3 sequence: CASSLVGRSNTEAFF. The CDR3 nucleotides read TGTGCCAGCAGCTTAGTGGGCAGATCGAACACTGAAGCTTTCTTT.